A selection of T cell receptor beta chains follows, all from one sample in a study of blood T cell repertoires in COVID-19. This table comes from immunoSEQ multiplex PCR, and its TCRdb copy is limited to in-frame clones, with some not included. The sample records about 380,000 clones, more than 75% being singletons. Specimen: PBMCs or T cells enriched from blood (not recorded which). The source is a young man who had recovered from COVID-19. CDR3s include the opening cysteine and the closing phenylalanine or tryptophan. A D gene is named only where the DNA matches it firmly. Expanded clones are given a class, and other clones once, few, many or no size at all.

CDR3 protein,CDR3 DNA,clone size,V gene,D gene,J gene
CASSLASQRGTEAFF,TGCGCCAGCAGCTTGGCTTCCCAACGGGGCACTGAAGCTTTCTTT,NA,TRBV5-1,NA,TRBJ1-1
CASSSAGGYTF,TGTGCCAGCAGTTCCGCGGGGGGCTACACCTTC,NA,TRBV28,NA,TRBJ1-2
CASSQDPRTPWNEQFF,TGCGCCAGCAGCCAAGACCCCCGGACTCCGTGGAATGAGCAGTTCTTC,NA,TRBV4-3,NA,TRBJ2-1
CASSESYREWGYTF,TGTGCCAGCAGTGAATCTTACAGGGAATGGGGCTACACCTTC,NA,TRBV25-1,NA,TRBJ1-2
CASTPLGGNGSYEQYF,TGTGCCAGCACCCCCCTCGGCGGGAATGGTTCCTACGAGCAGTACTTC,NA,TRBV5-6,NA,TRBJ2-7
CASSSAYEQYF,TGTGCCAGTAGTAGCGCCTACGAGCAGTACTTC,NA,TRBV19,NA,TRBJ2-7
CASSQDSRGNSPLHF,TGTGCCAGCAGCCAAGACTCCAGGGGAAACTCACCCCTCCACTTT,once,TRBV3-1/TRBV3-2,NA,TRBJ1-6
CATSKETSGNEQFF,TGTGCCACCTCCAAGGAGACTAGCGGGAATGAGCAGTTCTTC,NA,TRBV7-9,TRBD2,TRBJ2-1
CASSQVHISATEGQPQHF,TGTGCCAGCAGCCAAGTTCATATCAGCGCGACCGAGGGACAGCCCCAGCATTTT,once,TRBV3-1/TRBV3-2,NA,TRBJ1-5
CATEGDMNTEAFF,TGTGCCACCGAGGGGGACATGAACACTGAAGCTTTCTTT,NA,TRBV10-3,NA,TRBJ1-1
CASSVWLYSNQPQHF,TGTGCCAGCAGTGTCTGGCTTTATAGCAATCAGCCCCAGCATTTT,NA,TRBV2,NA,TRBJ1-5
CASSVSSGGYLTYNEQFF,TGTGCCAGCAGTGTTTCTAGCGGGGGGTACCTCACCTACAATGAGCAGTTCTTC,NA,TRBV25-1,TRBD2,TRBJ2-1
CASSFPPGTEAFF,TGTGCCAGCAGTTTTCCCCCCGGGACAGAAGCTTTCTTT,NA,TRBV12-3/TRBV12-4,NA,TRBJ1-1
CASSLGQNYGYTF,TGCGCCAGCAGCTTGGGACAGAACTATGGCTACACCTTC,few,TRBV5-1,NA,TRBJ1-2
CASSRGSYGYTF,TGTGCCTCTAGTCGGGGAAGCTATGGCTACACCTTC,NA,TRBV30,NA,TRBJ1-2
CASRLRDRTNTEAFF,TGTGCCAGCAGACTCCGGGACAGGACCAACACTGAAGCTTTCTTT,NA,TRBV7-9,TRBD1,TRBJ1-1
CASSLLSEYEQYF,TGCGCCAGCAGCTTGTTATCTGAGTACGAGCAGTACTTC,NA,TRBV5-1,NA,TRBJ2-7
CASSQVGRPEAFF,TGCGCCAGCAGCCAAGTAGGCAGGCCTGAAGCTTTCTTT,NA,TRBV4-1,NA,TRBJ1-1
CASSPGERGNTIYF,TGTGCCAGCAGCCCAGGGGAGAGGGGAAACACCATATATTTT,NA,TRBV5-8,NA,TRBJ1-3
CASSQAGYTEAFF,TGCGCCAGCAGCCAAGCGGGGTACACTGAAGCTTTCTTT,NA,TRBV4-1,NA,TRBJ1-1
CASTGQIVYGYTF,TGTGCCAGCACGGGACAGATTGTCTATGGCTACACCTTC,NA,TRBV2,TRBD1,TRBJ1-2
CASSLALTDTQYF,TGTGCCAGCAGCTTGGCTCTCACAGATACGCAGTATTTT,NA,TRBV7-9,NA,TRBJ2-3
CASSVTDDYSYNEQFF,TGTGCCAGCAGCGTAACAGATGACTACTCATACAATGAGCAGTTCTTC,NA,TRBV9,NA,TRBJ2-1
CASSLRENTEAFF,TGTGCCAGCAGTTTGAGGGAGAACACTGAAGCTTTCTTT,NA,TRBV12-3/TRBV12-4,NA,TRBJ1-1
CASSLLLQGGADGYTF,TGTGCCAGCAGCCTCTTACTTCAGGGCGGCGCGGATGGCTACACCTTC,once,TRBV2,NA,TRBJ1-2
CASSLSLSRGGTDTQYF,TGCGCCAGCAGCTTGTCACTCTCTAGGGGGGGAACAGATACGCAGTATTTT,once,TRBV5-1,NA,TRBJ2-3
CACPNGAASNYGYTF,TGTGCCTGCCCCAATGGGGCAGCCTCTAACTATGGCTACACCTTC,NA,TRBV30,NA,TRBJ1-2
CSAGGEKLFF,TGCAGCGCTGGGGGGGAAAAACTGTTTTTT,once,TRBV29-1,NA,TRBJ1-4
CASSPQERYYGYTF,TGTGCCAGCAGCCCTCAGGAACGGTACTATGGCTACACCTTC,once,TRBV7-9,NA,TRBJ1-2
CASSLDMTSGGWEQFF,TGTGCCAGCAGCTTAGATATGACTAGCGGGGGCTGGGAGCAGTTCTTC,NA,TRBV11-2,TRBD2,TRBJ2-1
CASSGFGGQANYGYTF,TGTGCCAGCAGCGGGTTTGGGGGACAGGCGAACTATGGCTACACCTTC,few,TRBV9,TRBD1,TRBJ1-2
CASKMAGGEKLFF,TGTGCCAGCAAGATGGCAGGGGGCGAAAAACTGTTTTTT,NA,TRBV27,TRBD1,TRBJ1-4
CASSFGGSGEKLFF,TGTGCCAGCAGCTTTGGGGGGAGTGGAGAAAAACTGTTTTTT,NA,TRBV7-9,NA,TRBJ1-4
CSVRDSRGYTF,TGCAGCGTCCGGGACAGCCGGGGCTACACCTTC,NA,TRBV29-1,TRBD1,TRBJ1-2
CASRRDRAFTGELFF,TGTGCCAGCAGGAGGGACAGGGCTTTCACCGGGGAGCTGTTTTTT,NA,TRBV6-5,TRBD1,TRBJ2-2
CSARGSETQYF,TGCAGTGCTAGGGGCTCAGAGACCCAGTACTTC,NA,TRBV20-1,NA,TRBJ2-5
CASSIGQVTSYEQYF,TGTGCCAGTAGTATTGGACAGGTGACCTCCTACGAGCAGTACTTC,NA,TRBV19,TRBD1,TRBJ2-7
CASTSRDRGADTQYF,TGTGCCAGTACCAGCCGGGACAGGGGCGCAGATACGCAGTATTTT,NA,TRBV19,TRBD1,TRBJ2-3
CASSEPGVGTIYF,TGTGCCAGCAGTGAGCCGGGGGTCGGCACCATATATTTT,NA,TRBV6-1,NA,TRBJ1-3
CASSPSGGLYEQYF,TGTGCCAGCAGTCCGTCGGGGGGGCTCTACGAGCAGTACTTC,once,TRBV27,TRBD2,TRBJ2-7
CASSSKDGGSTEAFF,TGTGCCAGCAGCTCCAAGGACGGGGGGAGCACTGAAGCTTTCTTT,NA,TRBV3-1/TRBV3-2,NA,TRBJ1-1
CASGDRDNQPQHF,TGTGCCAGTGGGGACAGGGATAATCAGCCCCAGCATTTT,NA,TRBV19,TRBD1,TRBJ1-5